This entry describes one TCR beta chain. This specimen comes from a study of blood T cell repertoires in COVID-19. Overall study: From the United States, Italy and Spain came samples of acute and convalescent COVID-19.

CDR1 and CDR2 (germline): MNHEY, SVGAGI. The J segment lost 2 bases and the V segment lost 8 bases, leaving 4 bases of the junction unmatched. The CDR3 is 14 amino acids. In the authors' methods: Quantification of nucleated cells was approximated via reference gene primer amplification. Assay used: immunoSEQ multiplex PCR; TCRdb lists only in-frame clones, some missing. V and J calls and clone size are given by that table; D and trimming were obtained from the DNA. Of some 210,000 clones in the sample, about 83% are singletons; the top ten hold under 3.5%. V and J are TRBV6-5 and TRBJ1-3, with TRBD1 matching 9 bases. The sample comprised peripheral blood. The clonotype comes from a man between 50 and 59 years old with active or convalescent COVID-19. CDR3 in DNA: TGTGCCAGCGCGGACAGGGGTACTGGAAACACCATATATTTT. Its protein is CASADRGTGNTIYF.